This T cell receptor beta chain was profiled in a study of T cells in Graves' hyperthyroidism and ophthalmopathy. CDR1 and CDR2 (germline): MNHNS, SASEGT. V lost 3 bases, J lost 7 bases, and 9 bases lay in between. The CDR3 sequence is 12 residues long. There were TCR beta CDR3 regions amplified from RNA transcripts. The HTBI set primed first-round TCR CDR3 RT-PCR. TCRdb itself ran the multiplex PCR reads through MiXCR, one entry per CDR3 protein. The table lists a few hundred thousand distinct CDR3 sequences, approximately 15% of them singletons. This clonotype was detected many times. Sequenced material: blood. The gene calls are TRBV6-1 and TRBJ1-2; no clear D. The clonotype was recovered from a woman in her 30s with Graves' hyperthyroidism that later progressed to Graves' ophthalmopathy. The CDR3 nucleotides are TGTGCCAGCAGTGAGTCATCTGGTGGCTACACCTTC. Its translation: CASSESSGGYTF.